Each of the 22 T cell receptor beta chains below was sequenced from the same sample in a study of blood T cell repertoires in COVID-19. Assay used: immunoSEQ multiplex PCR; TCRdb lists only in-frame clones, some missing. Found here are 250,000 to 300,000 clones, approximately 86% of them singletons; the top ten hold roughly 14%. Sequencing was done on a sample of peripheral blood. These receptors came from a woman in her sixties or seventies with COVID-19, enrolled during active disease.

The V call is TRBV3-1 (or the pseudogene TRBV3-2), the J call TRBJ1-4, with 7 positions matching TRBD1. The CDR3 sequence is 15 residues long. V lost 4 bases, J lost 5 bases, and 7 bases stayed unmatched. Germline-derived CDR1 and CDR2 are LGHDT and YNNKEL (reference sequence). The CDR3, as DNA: TGTGCCAGCAGCCTACGGACAGGACCAAATGAAAAACTGTTTTTT. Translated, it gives CASSLRTGPNEKLFF.

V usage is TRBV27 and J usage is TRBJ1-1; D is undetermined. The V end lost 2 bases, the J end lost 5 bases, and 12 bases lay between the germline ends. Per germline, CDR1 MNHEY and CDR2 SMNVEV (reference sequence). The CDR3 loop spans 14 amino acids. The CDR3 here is CASSLSPERTEAFF. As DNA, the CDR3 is TGTGCCAGCAGTTTAAGCCCCGAGAGGACTGAAGCTTTCTTT.

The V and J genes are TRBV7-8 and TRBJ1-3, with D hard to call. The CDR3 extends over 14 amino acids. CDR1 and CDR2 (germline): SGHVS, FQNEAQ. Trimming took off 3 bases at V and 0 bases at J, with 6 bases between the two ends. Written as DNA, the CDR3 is TGTGCCAGCAGCTTCGGACTCTCTGGAAACACCATATATTTT. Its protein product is CASSFGLSGNTIYF.

Here the CDR3 reads CASSLYPLGVSTDTQYF. Written as DNA, the CDR3 is TGTGCCAGCAGTTTATACCCCCTCGGGGTTAGCACAGATACGCAGTATTTT. V is TRBV27 and J is TRBJ2-3, with D possibly being TRBD2 (5 bases). The CDR3 runs 17 residues. The V gene's germline CDR1 is MNHEY and CDR2 SMNVEV (reference sequence). Between the trimmed V and J ends, which lost 1 base and 0 bases, there was a span of 14 bases.

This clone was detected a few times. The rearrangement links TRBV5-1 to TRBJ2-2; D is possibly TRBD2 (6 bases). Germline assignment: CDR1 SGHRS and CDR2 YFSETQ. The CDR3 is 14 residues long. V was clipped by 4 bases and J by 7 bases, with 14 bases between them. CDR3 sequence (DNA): TGCGCCAGCAGCAAGGGACTCCCTCACGGGGAGCTGTTTTTT. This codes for CASSKGLPHGELFF. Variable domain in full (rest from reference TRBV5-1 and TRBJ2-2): KAGVTQTPRYLIKTRGQQVTLSCSPISGHRSVSWYQQTPGQGLQFLFEYFSETQRNKGNFPGRFSGRQFSNSRSEMNVSTLELGDSALYLCASSKGLPHGELFFGEGSRLTVL.

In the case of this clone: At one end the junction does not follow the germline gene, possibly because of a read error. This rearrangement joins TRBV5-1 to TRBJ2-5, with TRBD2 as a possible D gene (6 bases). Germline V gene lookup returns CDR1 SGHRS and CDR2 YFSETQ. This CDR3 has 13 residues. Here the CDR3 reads CASSLGLQGTQYF. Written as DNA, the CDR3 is TGCGCCAGCAGCCTGGGACTGCAAGGGACCCAGTACTTC.

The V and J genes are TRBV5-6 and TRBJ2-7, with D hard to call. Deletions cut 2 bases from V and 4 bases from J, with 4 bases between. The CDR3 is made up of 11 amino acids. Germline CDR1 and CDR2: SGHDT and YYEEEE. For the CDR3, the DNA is TGTGCCAGCAGCTTTCAGTACGAGCAGTACTTC. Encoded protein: CASSFQYEQYF.

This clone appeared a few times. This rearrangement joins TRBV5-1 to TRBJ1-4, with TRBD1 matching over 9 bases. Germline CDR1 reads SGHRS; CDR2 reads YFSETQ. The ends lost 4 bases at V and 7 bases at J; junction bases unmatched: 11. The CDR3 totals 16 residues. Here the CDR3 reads CASSPRGTGRSEKLFF. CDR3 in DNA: TGCGCCAGCAGCCCCCGGGGGACAGGGCGGAGTGAAAAACTGTTTTTT. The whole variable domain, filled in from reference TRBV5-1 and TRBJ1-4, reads KAGVTQTPRYLIKTRGQQVTLSCSPISGHRSVSWYQQTPGQGLQFLFEYFSETQRNKGNFPGRFSGRQFSNSRSEMNVSTLELGDSALYLCASSPRGTGRSEKLFFGSGTQLSVL.

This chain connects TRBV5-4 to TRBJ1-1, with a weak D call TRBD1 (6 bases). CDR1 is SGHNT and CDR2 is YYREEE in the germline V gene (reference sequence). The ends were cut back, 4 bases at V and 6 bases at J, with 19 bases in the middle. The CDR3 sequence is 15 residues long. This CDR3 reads CASSPQGLGIPEAFF. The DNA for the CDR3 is TGTGCCAGCAGCCCTCAGGGGTTGGGGATCCCTGAAGCTTTCTTT.

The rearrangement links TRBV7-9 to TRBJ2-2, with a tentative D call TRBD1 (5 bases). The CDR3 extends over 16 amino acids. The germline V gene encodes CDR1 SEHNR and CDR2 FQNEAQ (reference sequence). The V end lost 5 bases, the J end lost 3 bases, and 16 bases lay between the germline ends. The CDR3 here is CASSTALVGDTGELFF. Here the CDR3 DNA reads TGTGCCAGCAGCACCGCTTTAGTAGGGGACACCGGGGAGCTGTTTTTT. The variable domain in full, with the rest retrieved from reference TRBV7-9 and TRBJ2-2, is DTGVSQNPRHKITKRGQNVTFRCDPISEHNRLYWYRQTLGQGPEFLTYFQNEAQLEKSRLLSDRFSAERPKGSFSTLEIQRTEQGDSAMYLCASSTALVGDTGELFFGEGSRLTVL.

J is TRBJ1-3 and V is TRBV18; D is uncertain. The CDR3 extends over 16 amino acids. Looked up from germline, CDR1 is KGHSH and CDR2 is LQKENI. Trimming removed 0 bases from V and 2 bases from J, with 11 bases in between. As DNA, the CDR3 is TGTGCCAGCTCACCACCGAGGAGGGTAGCTGGAAACACCATATATTTT. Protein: CASSPPRRVAGNTIYF. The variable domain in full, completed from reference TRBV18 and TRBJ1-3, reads NAGVMQNPRHLVRRRGQEARLRCSPMKGHSHVYWYRQLPEEGLKFMVYLQKENIIDESGMPKERFSAEFPKEGPSILRIQQVVRGDSAAYFCASSPPRRVAGNTIYFGEGSWLTVV.

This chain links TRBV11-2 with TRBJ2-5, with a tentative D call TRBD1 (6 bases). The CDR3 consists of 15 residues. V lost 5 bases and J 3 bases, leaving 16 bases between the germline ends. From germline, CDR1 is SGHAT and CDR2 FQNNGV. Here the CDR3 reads CASSPLGRGEETQYF. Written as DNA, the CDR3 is TGTGCCAGCAGCCCCCTGGGCAGGGGAGAAGAGACCCAGTACTTC.

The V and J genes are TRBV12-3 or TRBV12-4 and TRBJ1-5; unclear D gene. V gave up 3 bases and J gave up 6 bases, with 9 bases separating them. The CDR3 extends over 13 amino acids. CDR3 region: CASSFGSGQPQHF. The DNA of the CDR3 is TGTGCCAGCAGTTTTGGGTCGGGTCAGCCCCAGCATTTT.

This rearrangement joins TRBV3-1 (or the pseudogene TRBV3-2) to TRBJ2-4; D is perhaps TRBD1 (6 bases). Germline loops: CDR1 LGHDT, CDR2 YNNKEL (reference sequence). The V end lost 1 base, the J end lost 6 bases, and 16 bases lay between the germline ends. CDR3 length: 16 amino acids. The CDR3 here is CASSQASPVQGNIQYF. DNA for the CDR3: TGTGCCAGCAGCCAAGCCTCCCCCGTACAGGGAAACATTCAGTACTTC.

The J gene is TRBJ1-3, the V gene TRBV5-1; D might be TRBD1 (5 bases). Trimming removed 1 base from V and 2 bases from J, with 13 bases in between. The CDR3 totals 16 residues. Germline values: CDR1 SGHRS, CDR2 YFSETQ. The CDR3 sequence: CASSLRSDNPGNTIYF. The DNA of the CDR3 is TGCGCCAGCAGCTTGAGGTCGGACAACCCTGGAAACACCATATATTTT.

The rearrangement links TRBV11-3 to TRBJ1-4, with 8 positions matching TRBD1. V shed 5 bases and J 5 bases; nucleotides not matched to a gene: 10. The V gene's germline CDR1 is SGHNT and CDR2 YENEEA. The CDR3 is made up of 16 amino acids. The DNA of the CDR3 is TGTGCCAGCAGCCCCCCCCGGCACAGGGGGAATGAAAAACTGTTTTTT. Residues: CASSPPRHRGNEKLFF.

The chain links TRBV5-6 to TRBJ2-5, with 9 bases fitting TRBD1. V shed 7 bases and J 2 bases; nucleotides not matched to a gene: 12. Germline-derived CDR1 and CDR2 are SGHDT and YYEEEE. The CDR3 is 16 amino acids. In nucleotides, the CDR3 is TGTGCCAGCGGAACGGAGACAGGGGGTATACAAGAGACCCAGTACTTC. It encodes CASGTETGGIQETQYF.

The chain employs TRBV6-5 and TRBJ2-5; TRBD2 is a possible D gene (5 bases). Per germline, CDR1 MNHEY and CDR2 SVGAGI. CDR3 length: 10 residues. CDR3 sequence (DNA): TGTGCTAGCGCGCGGGAGACCCAGTACTTC. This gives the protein CASARETQYF.

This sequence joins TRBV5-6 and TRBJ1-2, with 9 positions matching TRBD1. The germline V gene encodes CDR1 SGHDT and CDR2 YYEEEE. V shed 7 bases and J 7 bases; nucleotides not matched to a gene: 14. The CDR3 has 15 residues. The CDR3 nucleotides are TGTGCCAGCGTGGGACAGGGCGAAGTTGAGGGTGGCTACACCTTC. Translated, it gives CASVGQGEVEGGYTF.

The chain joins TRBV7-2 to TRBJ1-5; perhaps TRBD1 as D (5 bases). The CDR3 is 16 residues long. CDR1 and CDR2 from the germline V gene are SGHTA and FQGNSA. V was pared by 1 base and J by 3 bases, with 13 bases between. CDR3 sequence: CASSLVGGGLNQPQHF. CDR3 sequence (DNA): TGTGCCAGCAGCTTAGTGGGTGGGGGACTCAATCAGCCCCAGCATTTT.

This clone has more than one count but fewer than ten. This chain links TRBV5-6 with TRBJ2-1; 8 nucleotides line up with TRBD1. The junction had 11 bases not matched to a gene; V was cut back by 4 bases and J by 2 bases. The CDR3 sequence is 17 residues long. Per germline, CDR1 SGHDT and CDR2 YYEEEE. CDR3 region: CASSHSPLTGAYNEQFF. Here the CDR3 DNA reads TGTGCCAGCAGCCATTCCCCACTGACAGGGGCCTACAATGAGCAGTTCTTC.

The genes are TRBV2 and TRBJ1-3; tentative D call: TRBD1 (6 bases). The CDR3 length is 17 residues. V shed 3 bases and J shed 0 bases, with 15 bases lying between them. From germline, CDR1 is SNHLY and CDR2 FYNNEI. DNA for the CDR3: TGTGCCAGCAGTGACGAGGAAGGGGACATCTCTGGAAACACCATATATTTT. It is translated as CASSDEEGDISGNTIYF.